This T cell receptor beta chain was captured by sequencing in a study of T-cell reconstitution after alpha-beta-depleted transplantation in children. Findings and caveats of the study: After transplant, at about two months, alpha-beta T cells were reportedly derived from several hundred expanded graft clones. Among T cells one year after transplant, newly produced cells accounted for most counts and diversity. It was surviving recipient T cells and thymic progenitors that gave some patients high TCRbeta diversity at day 60.

This clonotype was found many times. The target antigen is unknown. Germline CDR1 reads MNHEY; CDR2 reads SMNVEV (reference sequence). Trimming cost V 2 bases and J 1 base; bases outside gene matches: 4. The CDR3 is made up of 15 amino acids. TCRbeta library construction was performed incorporating unique molecular identifiers. MiXCR was run by TCRdb on the PCR reads, yielding one entry per CDR3 protein. This sample has under 20,000 distinct CDR3 sequences, with 10% to 15% found just once. The receptor's source is a female patient aged 2-10 years who had a stem cell transplant for congenital amegakaryocytic thrombocytopenia, so the T cells may come from the graft donor. This chain links TRBV27 with TRBJ1-2; 7 bases fit TRBD1. Sample: PBMCs, mostly from graft donor cells, taken 60 days after TCRalphabeta/CD19-depleted stem cell transplant. CDR3 DNA sequence: TGTGCCAGCAGTTTAAGGCAGGGGGTTAACTATGGCTACACCTTC. This gives the protein CASSLRQGVNYGYTF.